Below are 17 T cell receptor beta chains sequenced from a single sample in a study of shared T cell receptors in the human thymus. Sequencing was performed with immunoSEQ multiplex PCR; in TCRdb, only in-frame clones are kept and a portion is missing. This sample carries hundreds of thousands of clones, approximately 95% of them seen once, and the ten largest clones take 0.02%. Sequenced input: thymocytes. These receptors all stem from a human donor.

DNA of the CDR3: TGTGCCTTCGGGAAGGTCCTCCCTGGCTACACCTTC. Its protein is CAFGKVLPGYTF. This chain links TRBV30 with TRBJ1-2; no clear D. Trimming pared 7 bases from V and 7 bases from J, leaving 16 bases between. Germline V lookup: CDR1 GTSNPN, CDR2 SVGIG (reference sequence). The CDR3 loop spans 12 amino acids. The full variable domain, completed using reference TRBV30 and TRBJ1-2, is SQTIHQWPATLVQPVGSPLSLECTVEGTSNPNLYWYRQAAGRGLQLLFYSVGIGQISSEVPQNLSASRPQDRQFILSSKKLLLSDSGFYLCAFGKVLPGYTFGSGTRLTVV.

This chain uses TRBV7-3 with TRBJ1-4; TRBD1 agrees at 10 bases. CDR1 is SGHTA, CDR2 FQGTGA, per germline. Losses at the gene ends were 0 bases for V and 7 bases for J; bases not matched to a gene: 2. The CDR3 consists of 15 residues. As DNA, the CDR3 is TGTGCCAGCAGCTTAACCAGGGACAGGGGTGAAAAACTGTTTTTT. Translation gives CASSLTRDRGEKLFF. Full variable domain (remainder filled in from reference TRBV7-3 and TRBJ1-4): GAGVSQTPSNKVTEKGKYVELRCDPISGHTALYWYRQSLGQGPEFLIYFQGTGAADDSGLPNDRFFAVRPEGSVSTLKIQRTERGDSAVYLCASSLTRDRGEKLFFGSGTQLSVL.

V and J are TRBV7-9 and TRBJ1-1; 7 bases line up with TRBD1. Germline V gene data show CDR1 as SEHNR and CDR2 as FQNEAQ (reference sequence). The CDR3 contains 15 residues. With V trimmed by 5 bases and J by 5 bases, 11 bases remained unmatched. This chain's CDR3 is CASSLTDRVRTEAFF. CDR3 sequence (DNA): TGTGCCAGCAGCCTAACCGACAGGGTGCGGACTGAAGCTTTCTTT.

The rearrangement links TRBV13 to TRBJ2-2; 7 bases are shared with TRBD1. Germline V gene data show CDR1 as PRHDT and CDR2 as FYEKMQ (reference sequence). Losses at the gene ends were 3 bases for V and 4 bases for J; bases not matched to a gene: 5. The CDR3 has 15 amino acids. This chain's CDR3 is CASSLWAGGTGELFF. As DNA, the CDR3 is TGTGCCAGCAGCTTGTGGGCAGGGGGCACCGGGGAGCTGTTTTTT.

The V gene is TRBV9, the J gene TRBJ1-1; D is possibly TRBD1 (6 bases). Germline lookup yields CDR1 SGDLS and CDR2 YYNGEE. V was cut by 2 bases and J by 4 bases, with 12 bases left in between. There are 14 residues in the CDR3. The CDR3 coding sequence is TGTGCCAGCAGCGTTCAGGGGAGTAGCACTGAAGCTTTCTTT. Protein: CASSVQGSSTEAFF.

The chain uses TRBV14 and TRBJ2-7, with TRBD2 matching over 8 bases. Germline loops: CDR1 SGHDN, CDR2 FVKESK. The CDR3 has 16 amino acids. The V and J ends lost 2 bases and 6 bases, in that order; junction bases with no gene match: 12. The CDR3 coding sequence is TGTGCCAGCAGCCAAAGCGGGACTAGTAGGGTAGGCGAGCAGTACTTC. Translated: CASSQSGTSRVGEQYF.

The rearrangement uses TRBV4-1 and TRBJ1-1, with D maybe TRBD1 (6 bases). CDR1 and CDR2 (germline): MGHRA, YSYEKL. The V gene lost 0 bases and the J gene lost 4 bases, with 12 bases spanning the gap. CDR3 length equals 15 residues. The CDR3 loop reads CASSQDRRGTTEAFF. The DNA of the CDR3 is TGCGCCAGCAGCCAAGATCGGAGGGGGACCACTGAAGCTTTCTTT.

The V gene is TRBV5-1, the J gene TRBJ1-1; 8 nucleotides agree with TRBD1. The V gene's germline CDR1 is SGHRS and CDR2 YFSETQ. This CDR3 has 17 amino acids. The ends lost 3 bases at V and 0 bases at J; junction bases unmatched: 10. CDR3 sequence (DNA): TGCGCCAGCAGCTCAAGGACAGGGACTTTCATGAACACTGAAGCTTTCTTT. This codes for CASSSRTGTFMNTEAFF.

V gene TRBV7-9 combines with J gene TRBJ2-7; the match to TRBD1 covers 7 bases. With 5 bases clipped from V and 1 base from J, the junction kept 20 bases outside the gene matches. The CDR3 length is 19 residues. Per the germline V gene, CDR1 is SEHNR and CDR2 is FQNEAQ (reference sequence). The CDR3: CASSPPGYDGTDGSYEQYF. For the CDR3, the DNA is TGTGCCAGCAGCCCACCCGGGTACGACGGGACAGACGGTTCCTACGAGCAGTACTTC. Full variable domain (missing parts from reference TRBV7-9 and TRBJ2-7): DTGVSQNPRHKITKRGQNVTFRCDPISEHNRLYWYRQTLGQGPEFLTYFQNEAQLEKSRLLSDRFSAERPKGSFSTLEIQRTEQGDSAMYLCASSPPGYDGTDGSYEQYFGPGTRLTVT.

The CDR3 DNA is TGTGCCAGGCCGGGACTAGCGGGAGGTCCGATTGGCACAGATACGCAGTATTTT. Its protein product is CARPGLAGGPIGTDTQYF. This chain joins TRBV6-4 and TRBJ2-3; TRBD2 matches 15 bases. The CDR3 has 18 residues. The V gene's germline CDR1 is MRHNA and CDR2 SNTAGT. The V segment lost 9 bases and the J segment 1 base; nucleotides outside the gene matches: 11.

DNA for the CDR3: TGTGCCAGCAGTTCCCCCTTTGGGCACCAGAAAGGCGAGCAGTACTTC. Its protein product is CASSSPFGHQKGEQYF. V gene TRBV28 combines with J gene TRBJ2-7; D uncertain. Germline V gene lookup returns CDR1 MDHEN and CDR2 SYDVKM. CDR3 length: 16 amino acids. V dropped 4 bases and J dropped 6 bases, with 22 bases sitting between them. Supplemented by reference TRBV28 and TRBJ2-7, the full variable domain reads DVKVTQSSRYLVKRTGEKVFLECVQDMDHENMFWYRQDPGLGLRLIYFSYDVKMKEKGDIPEGYSVSREKKERFSLILESASTNQTSMYLCASSSPFGHQKGEQYFGPGTRLTVT.

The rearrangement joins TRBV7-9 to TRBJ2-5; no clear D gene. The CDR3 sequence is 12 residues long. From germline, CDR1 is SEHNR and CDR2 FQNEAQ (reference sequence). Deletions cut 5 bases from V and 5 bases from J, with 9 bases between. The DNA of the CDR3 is TGTGCCAGCAGCAGCATCTTGGAGACCCAGTACTTC. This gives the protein CASSSILETQYF.

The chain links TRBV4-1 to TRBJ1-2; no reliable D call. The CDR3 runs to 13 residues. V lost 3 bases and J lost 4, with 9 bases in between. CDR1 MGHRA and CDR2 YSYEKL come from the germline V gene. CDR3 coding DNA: TGCGCCAGCAGCCATTTTCCCCCCTATGGCTACACCTTC. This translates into CASSHFPPYGYTF.

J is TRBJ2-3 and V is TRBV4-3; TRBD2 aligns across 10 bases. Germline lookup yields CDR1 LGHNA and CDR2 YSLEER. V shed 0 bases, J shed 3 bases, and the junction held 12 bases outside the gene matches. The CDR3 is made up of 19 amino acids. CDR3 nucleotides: TGCGCCAGCAGCCAAGATCCGAGCGGGAGGGCCTTAAAGACAGATACGCAGTATTTT. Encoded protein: CASSQDPSGRALKTDTQYF.

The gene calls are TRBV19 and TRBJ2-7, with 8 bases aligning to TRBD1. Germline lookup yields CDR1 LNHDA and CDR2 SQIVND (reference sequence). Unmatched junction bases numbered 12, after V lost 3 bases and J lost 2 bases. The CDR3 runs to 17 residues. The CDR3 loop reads CASSILWTGKPTYEQYF. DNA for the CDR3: TGTGCCAGTAGTATCCTTTGGACAGGGAAGCCGACCTACGAGCAGTACTTC.

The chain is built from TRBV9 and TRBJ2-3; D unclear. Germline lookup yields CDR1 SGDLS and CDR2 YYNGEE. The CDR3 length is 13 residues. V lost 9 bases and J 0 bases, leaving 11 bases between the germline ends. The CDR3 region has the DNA TGTGCCAAGACCCTAGAGAGCACAGATACGCAGTATTTT. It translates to CAKTLESTDTQYF.

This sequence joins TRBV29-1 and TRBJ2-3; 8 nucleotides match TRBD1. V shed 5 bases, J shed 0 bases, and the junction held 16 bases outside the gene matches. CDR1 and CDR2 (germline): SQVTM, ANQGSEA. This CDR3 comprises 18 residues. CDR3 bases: TGCAGCGTTCAACAAACACTAGACAGGGGTGATAGCACAGATACGCAGTATTTT. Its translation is CSVQQTLDRGDSTDTQYF.